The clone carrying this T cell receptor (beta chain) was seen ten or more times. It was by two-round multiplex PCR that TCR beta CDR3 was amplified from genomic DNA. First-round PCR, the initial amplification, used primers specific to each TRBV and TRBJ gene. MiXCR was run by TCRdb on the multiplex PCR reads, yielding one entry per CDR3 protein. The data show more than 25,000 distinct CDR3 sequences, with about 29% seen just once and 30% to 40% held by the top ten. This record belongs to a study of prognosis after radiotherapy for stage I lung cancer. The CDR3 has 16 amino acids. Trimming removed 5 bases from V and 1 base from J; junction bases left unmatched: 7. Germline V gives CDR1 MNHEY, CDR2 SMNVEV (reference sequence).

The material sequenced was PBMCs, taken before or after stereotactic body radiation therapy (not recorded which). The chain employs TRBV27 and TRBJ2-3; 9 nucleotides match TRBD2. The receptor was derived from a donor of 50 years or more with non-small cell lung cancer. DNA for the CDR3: TGTGCCAGCAGTAGGGTAGCGGGAGTTGGCACAGATACGCAGTATTTT. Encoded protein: CASSRVAGVGTDTQYF.